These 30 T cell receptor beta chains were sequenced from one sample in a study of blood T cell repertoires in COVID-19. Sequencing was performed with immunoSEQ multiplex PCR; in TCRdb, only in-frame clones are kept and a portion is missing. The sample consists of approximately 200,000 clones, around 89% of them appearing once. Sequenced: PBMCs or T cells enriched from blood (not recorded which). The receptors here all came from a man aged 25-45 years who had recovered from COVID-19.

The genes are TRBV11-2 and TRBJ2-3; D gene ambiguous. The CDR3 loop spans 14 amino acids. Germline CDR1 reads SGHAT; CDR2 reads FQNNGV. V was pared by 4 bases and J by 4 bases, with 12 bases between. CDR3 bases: TGTGCCAGCAGCTCGATGGGTCGGGCAGATACGCAGTATTTT. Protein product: CASSSMGRADTQYF.

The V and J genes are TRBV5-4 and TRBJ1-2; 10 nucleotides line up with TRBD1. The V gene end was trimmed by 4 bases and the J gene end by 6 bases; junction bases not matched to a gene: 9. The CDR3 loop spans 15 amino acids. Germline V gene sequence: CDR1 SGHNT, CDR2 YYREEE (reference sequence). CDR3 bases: TGTGCCAGCAGCGCGGACAGGGGGGCCTTCGATGGCTACACCTTC. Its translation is CASSADRGAFDGYTF.

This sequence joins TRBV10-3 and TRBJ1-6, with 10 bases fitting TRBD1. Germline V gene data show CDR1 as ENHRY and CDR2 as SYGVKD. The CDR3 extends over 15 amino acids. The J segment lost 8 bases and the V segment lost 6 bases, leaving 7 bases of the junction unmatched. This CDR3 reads CAIRQGQGVYSPLHF. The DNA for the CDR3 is TGTGCCATCAGACAAGGACAGGGGGTATATTCACCCCTCCACTTT.

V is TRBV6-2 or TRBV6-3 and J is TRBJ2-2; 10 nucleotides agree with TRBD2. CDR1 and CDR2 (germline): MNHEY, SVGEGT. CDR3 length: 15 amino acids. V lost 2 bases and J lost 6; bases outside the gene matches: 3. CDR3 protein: CASSYVLAGAGELFF. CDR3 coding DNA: TGTGCCAGCAGTTACGTTCTAGCGGGAGCCGGGGAGCTGTTTTTT.

Written as DNA, the CDR3 is TGCGCCAGCAGCTTGGCGGGAGGGCCAGGGTCAGATACGCAGTATTTT. Its translation is CASSLAGGPGSDTQYF. The chain uses TRBV5-1 and TRBJ2-3; 8 bases fit TRBD2. With V trimmed by 0 bases and J by 4 bases, 7 bases remained unmatched. The length of the CDR3 is 16 residues. CDR1 SGHRS and CDR2 YFSETQ come from the germline V gene.

The CDR3 loop reads CATSDSGREDGYTF. Written as DNA, the CDR3 is TGTGCCACCAGTGATTCTGGCAGGGAGGATGGCTACACCTTC. J is TRBJ1-2 and V is TRBV24-1, with a tentative D call TRBD1 (5 bases). Per germline, CDR1 KGHDR and CDR2 SFDVKD. V was clipped by 2 bases and J by 6 bases, with 12 bases between them. The CDR3 sequence is 14 residues long.

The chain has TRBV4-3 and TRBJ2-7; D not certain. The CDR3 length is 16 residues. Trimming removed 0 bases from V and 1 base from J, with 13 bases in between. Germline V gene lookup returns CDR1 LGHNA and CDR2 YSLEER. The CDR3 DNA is TGCGCCAGCAGCCAAGATGCTTTGACTTATTCCTACGAGCAGTACTTC. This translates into CASSQDALTYSYEQYF.

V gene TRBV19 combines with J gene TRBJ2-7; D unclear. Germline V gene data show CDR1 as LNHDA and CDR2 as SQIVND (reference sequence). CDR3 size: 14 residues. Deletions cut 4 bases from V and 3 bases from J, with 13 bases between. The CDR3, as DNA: TGTGCCAGTAGTACCGGCGGCACGTACTACGAGCAGTACTTC. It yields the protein CASSTGGTYYEQYF.

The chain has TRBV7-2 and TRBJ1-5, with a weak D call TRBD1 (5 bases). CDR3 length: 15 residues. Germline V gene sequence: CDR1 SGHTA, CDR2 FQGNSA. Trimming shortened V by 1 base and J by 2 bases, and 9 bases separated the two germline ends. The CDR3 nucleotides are TGTGCCAGCAGCTTAGATTCGGGGGGCAATCAGCCCCAGCATTTT. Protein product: CASSLDSGGNQPQHF. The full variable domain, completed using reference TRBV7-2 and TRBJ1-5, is GAGVSQSPSNKVTEKGKDVELRCDPISGHTALYWYRQSLGQGLEFLIYFQGNSAPDKSGLPSDRFSAERTGGSVSTLTIQRTQQEDSAVYLCASSLDSGGNQPQHFGDGTRLSIL.

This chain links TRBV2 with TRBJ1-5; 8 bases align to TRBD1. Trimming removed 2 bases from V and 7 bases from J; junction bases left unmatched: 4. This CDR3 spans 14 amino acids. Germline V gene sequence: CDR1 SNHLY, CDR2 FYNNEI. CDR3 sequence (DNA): TGTGCCAGCAGTGAACGGACAGGGAACCAGCCCCAGCATTTT. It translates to CASSERTGNQPQHF.

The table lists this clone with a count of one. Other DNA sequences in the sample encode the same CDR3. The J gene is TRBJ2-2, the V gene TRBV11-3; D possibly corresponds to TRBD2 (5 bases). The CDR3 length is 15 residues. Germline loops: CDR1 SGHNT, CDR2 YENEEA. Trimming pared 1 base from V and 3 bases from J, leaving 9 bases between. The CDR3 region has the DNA TGTGCCAGCAGCTTAGGAGGGTTGGACACCGGGGAGCTGTTTTTT. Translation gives CASSLGGLDTGELFF.

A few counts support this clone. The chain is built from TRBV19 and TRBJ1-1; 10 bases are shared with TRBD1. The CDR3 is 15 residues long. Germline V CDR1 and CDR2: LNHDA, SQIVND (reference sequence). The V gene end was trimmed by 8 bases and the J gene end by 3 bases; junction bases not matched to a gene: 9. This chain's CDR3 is CASQTGGAPDTEAFF. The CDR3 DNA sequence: TGTGCCAGTCAGACAGGGGGCGCCCCGGACACTGAAGCTTTCTTT.

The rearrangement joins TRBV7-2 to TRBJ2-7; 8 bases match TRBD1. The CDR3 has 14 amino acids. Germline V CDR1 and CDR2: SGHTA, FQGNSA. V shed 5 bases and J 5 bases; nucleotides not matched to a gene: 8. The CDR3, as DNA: TGTGCCAGCAGCGGGGCAGGGGGCCGGAACGAGCAGTACTTC. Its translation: CASSGAGGRNEQYF.

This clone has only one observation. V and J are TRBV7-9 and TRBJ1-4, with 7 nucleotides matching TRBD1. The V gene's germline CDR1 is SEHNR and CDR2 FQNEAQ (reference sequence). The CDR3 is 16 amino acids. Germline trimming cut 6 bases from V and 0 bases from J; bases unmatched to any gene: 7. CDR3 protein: CASSLYRGATNEKLFF. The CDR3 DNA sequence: TGTGCCAGCAGTTTATACAGGGGAGCAACTAATGAAAAACTGTTTTTT.

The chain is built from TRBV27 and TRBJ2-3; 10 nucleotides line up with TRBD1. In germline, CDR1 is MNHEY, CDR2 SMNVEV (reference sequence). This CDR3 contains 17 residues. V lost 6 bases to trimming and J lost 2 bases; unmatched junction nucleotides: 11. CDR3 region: CASSPDRGRLFTDTQYF. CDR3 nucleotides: TGTGCCAGCAGCCCCGACAGGGGGCGTCTGTTCACAGATACGCAGTATTTT.

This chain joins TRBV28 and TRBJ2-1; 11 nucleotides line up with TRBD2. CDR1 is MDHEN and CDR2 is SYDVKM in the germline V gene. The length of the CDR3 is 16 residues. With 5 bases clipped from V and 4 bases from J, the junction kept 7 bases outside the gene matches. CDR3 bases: TGTGCCAGCAGTCCCCCGGGACTAGCGGTTTACAATGAGCAGTTCTTC. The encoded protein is CASSPPGLAVYNEQFF. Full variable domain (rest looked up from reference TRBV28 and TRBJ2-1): DVKVTQSSRYLVKRTGEKVFLECVQDMDHENMFWYRQDPGLGLRLIYFSYDVKMKEKGDIPEGYSVSREKKERFSLILESASTNQTSMYLCASSPPGLAVYNEQFFGPGTRLTVL.

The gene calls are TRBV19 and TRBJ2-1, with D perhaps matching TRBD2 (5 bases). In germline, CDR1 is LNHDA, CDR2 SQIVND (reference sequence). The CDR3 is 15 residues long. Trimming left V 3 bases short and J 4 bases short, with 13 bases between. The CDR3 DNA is TGTGCCAGTAGTATTCAGACTACAAGTTACAATGAGCAGTTCTTC. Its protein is CASSIQTTSYNEQFF.

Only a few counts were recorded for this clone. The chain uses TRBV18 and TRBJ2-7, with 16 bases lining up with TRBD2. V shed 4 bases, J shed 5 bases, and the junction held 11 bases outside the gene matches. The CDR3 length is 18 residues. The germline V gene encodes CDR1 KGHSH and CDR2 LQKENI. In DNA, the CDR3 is TGTGCCAGCTCACAGTTCTCCGGGACTAGCGGGAGGGCCCACGAGCAGTACTTC. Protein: CASSQFSGTSGRAHEQYF.

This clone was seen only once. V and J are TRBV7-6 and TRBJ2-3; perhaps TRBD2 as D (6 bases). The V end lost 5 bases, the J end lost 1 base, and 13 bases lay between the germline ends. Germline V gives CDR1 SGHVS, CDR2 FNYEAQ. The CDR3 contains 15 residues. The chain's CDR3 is CASSRKSGGTDTQYF. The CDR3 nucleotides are TGTGCCAGCAGCCGTAAGTCGGGGGGCACAGATACGCAGTATTTT.

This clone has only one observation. CDR3 nucleotides: TGTGCCAGCAGACAGACAGGGGGCGGTCGGGGCGGCTACACCTTC. Translating gives CASRQTGGGRGGYTF. The V gene is TRBV2, the J gene TRBJ1-2, with TRBD1 identical over 10 bases. The V segment lost 6 bases and the J segment 8 bases; nucleotides outside the gene matches: 12. There are 15 residues in the CDR3. Germline assignment: CDR1 SNHLY and CDR2 FYNNEI.

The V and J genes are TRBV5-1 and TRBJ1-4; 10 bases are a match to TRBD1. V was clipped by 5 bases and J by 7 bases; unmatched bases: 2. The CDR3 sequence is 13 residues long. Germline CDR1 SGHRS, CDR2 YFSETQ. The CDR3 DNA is TGCGCCAGCAGAGGACAGGGGGGTGAAAAACTGTTTTTT. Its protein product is CASRGQGGEKLFF.

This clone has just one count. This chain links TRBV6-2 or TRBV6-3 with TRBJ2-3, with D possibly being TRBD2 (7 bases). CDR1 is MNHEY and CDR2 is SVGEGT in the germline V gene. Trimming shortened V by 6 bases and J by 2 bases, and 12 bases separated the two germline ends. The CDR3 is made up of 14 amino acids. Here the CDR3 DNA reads TGTGCCAGCAGCCCCGGGGGGCCCACAGATACGCAGTATTTT. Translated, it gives CASSPGGPTDTQYF.

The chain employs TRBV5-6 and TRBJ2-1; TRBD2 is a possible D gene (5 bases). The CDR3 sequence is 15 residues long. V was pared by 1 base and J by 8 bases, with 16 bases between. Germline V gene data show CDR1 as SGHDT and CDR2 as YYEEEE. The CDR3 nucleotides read TGTGCCAGCAGCTTGTTTAGCGTTATAGCCGATGAGCAGTTCTTC. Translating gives CASSLFSVIADEQFF.

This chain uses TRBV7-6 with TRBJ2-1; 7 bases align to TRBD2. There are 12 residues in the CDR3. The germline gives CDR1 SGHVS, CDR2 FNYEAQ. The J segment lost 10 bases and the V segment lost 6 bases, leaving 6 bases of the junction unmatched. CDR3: CASRAWGGEQFF. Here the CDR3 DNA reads TGTGCCAGCAGGGCCTGGGGAGGGGAGCAGTTCTTC.

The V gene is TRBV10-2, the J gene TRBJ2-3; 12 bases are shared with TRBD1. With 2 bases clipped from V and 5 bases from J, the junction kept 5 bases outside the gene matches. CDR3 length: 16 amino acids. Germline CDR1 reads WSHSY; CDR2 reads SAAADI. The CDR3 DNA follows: TGCGCCAGCAGTGAGCGGGACAGGGGGCTTATAGATACGCAGTATTTT. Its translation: CASSERDRGLIDTQYF.

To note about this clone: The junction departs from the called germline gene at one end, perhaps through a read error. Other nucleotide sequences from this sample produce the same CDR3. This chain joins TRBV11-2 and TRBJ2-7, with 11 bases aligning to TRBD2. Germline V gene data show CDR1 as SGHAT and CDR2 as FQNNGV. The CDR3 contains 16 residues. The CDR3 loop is CASRLGSLAGAYEQYF. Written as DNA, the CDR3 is TGTGCCAGCAGATTAGGCTCACTAGCGGGAGCCTACGAGCAGTATTTC. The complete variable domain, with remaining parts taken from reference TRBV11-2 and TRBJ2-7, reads EAGVAQSPRYKIIEKRQSVAFWCNPISGHATLYWYQQILGQGPKLLIQFQNNGVVDDSQLPKDRFSAERLKGVDSTLKIQPAKLEDSAVYLCASRLGSLAGAYEQYFGPGTRLTVT.

CDR3 nucleotides: TGCAGCGCCCTGGGGGCCGACACTGAAGCTTTCTTT. It encodes CSALGADTEAFF. The chain couples TRBV29-1 to TRBJ1-1; TRBD1 is a possible D gene (6 bases). The CDR3 consists of 12 residues. Trimming removed 7 bases at V and 3 bases at J, with 12 bases between. The germline V gene encodes CDR1 SQVTM and CDR2 ANQGSEA.

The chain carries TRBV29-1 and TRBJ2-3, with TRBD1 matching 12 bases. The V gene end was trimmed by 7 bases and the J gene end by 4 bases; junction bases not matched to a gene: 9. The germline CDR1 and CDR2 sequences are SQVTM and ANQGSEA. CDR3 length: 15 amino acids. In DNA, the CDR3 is TGCAGCGCCACTAGGGACAGGGGGCTCCCAGATACGCAGTATTTT. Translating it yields CSATRDRGLPDTQYF.

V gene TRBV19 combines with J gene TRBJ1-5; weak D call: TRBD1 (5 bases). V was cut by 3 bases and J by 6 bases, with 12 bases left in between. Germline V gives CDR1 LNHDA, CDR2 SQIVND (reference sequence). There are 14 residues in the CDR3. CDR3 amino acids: CASSIIRAPQPQHF. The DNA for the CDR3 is TGTGCCAGTAGTATCATCAGGGCCCCTCAGCCCCAGCATTTT.

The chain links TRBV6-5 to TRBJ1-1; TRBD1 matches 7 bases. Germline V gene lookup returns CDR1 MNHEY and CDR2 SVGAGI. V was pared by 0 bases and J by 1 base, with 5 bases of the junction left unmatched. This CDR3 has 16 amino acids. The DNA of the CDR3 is TGTGCCAGCAGTTACTCTGCAGGGGGTACGAACACTGAAGCTTTCTTT. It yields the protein CASSYSAGGTNTEAFF.